The clone carrying this TCR beta chain has only one observation. No antigen is known for it. This record comes from a study of lymphopenia after photon versus proton radiotherapy. The CDR3 sequence is 16 residues long. The V gene's germline CDR1 is KGHSH and CDR2 LQKENI. General study results and limits: After lymphocyte nadir, photon-treated repertoires showed oligoclonal expansion, especially CD8+ Temra. In patients who died, overall survival fell as post-nadir TCR diversity dropped more. Better survival with proton therapy was suggested as possible, not demonstrated. Under photons, naive T cells and diversity fell while effector/memory populations rose.

TCRdb's table, derived via immunoSEQ multiplex PCR, lists solely in-frame clones and lacks some. Of 16,000 or so clones listed, about 88% were seen once; the top ten hold approximately 61%. This receptor was identified in an older woman with cholangiocarcinoma. Some clones in this sample may be carry-over from other donors' samples. The chain uses TRBV18 and TRBJ2-5; D is tentatively TRBD1 or TRBD2 (5 bases each). The DNA end favors TRBJ2-7, so the J call may be wrong. The starting material was peripheral blood, obtained from a patient treated with proton-based radiotherapy. This CDR3 is CASSPTVGVGRYEQYF. DNA of the CDR3: TGTGCCAGCTCACCCACCGTGGGGGTAGGGCGGTACGAGCAGTACTTC.